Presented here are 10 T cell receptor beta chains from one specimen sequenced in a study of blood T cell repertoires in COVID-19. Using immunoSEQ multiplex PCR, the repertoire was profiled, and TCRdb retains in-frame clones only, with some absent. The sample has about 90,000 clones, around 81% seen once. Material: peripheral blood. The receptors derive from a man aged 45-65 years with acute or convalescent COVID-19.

In DNA form, the CDR3 reads TGTGCCAGCTCACCATCTCCAGGAGGCTCTGGAAACACCATATATTTT. Translated, it gives CASSPSPGGSGNTIYF. This sequence joins TRBV18 and TRBJ1-3; D ambiguous. V gave up 2 bases and J gave up 0 bases, with 11 bases separating them. Germline CDR1 reads KGHSH; CDR2 reads LQKENI. The CDR3 totals 16 residues.

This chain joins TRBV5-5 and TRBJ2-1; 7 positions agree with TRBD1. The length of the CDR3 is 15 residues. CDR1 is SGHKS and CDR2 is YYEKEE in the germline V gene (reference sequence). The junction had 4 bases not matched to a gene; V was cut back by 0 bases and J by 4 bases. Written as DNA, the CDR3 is TGTGCCAGCAGCTTGGAGGGGGCTGGGTACAATGAGCAGTTCTTC. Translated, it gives CASSLEGAGYNEQFF.

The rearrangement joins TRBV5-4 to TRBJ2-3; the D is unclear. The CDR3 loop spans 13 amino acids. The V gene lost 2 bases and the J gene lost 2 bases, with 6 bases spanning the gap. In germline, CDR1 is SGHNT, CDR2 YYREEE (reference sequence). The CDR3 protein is CASSFNPTDTQYF. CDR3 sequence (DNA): TGTGCCAGCAGCTTTAATCCCACAGATACGCAGTATTTT.

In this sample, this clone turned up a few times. Written as DNA, the CDR3 is TGTGCCAGCAGTTCCCAAGGAGACACTGAAGCTTTCTTT. Its translation is CASSSQGDTEAFF. The chain has TRBV12-3 or TRBV12-4 and TRBJ1-1, with D unresolved. The CDR3 runs 13 residues. Trimming left V 4 bases short and J 3 bases short, with 9 bases between.

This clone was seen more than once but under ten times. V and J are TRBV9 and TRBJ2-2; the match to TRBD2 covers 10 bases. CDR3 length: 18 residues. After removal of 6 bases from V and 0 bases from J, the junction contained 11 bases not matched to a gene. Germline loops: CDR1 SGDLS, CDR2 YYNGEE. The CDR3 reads CASTAGLAAYANTGELFF. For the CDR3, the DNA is TGTGCCAGCACCGCAGGACTAGCGGCGTACGCGAACACCGGGGAGCTGTTTTTT.

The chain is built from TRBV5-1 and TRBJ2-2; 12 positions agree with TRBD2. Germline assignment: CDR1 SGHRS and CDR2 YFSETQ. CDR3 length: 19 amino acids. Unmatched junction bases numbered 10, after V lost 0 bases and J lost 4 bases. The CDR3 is CASSLAGLAGRVGTGELFF. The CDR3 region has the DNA TGCGCCAGCAGCTTGGCTGGACTAGCGGGGAGGGTCGGCACCGGGGAGCTGTTTTTT.

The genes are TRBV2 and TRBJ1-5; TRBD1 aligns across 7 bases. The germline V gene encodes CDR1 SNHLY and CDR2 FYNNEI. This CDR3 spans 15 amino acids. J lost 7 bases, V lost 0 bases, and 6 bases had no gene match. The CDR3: CASSEAGGGEQPQHF. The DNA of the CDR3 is TGTGCCAGCAGTGAAGCAGGAGGGGGCGAGCAGCCCCAGCATTTT.

The CDR3 DNA follows: TGTGCCAGCAGCTTTAACATCCGTCCTGAGACAGCTAACAATCAGCCCCAGCATTTT. It encodes CASSFNIRPETANNQPQHF. The chain is built from TRBV11-3 and TRBJ1-5, with TRBD1 as a possible D gene (5 bases). The V end was cut by 3 bases, the J end by 3 bases, with 24 bases between. Germline CDR1 is SGHNT and CDR2 is YENEEA. This CDR3 contains 19 residues.

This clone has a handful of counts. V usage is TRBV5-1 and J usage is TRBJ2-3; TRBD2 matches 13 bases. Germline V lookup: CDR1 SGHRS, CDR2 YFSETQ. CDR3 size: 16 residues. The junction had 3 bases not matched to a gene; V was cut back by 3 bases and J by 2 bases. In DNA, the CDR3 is TGCGCCAGCAGCTCAGGACTAGCGGGGGCCACAGATACGCAGTATTTT. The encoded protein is CASSSGLAGATDTQYF.

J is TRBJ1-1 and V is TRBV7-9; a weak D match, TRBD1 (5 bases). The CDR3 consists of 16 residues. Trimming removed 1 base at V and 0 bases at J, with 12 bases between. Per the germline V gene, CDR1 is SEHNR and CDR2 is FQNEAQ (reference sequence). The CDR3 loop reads CASSLGEGALNTEAFF. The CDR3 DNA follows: TGTGCCAGCAGCTTAGGGGAAGGGGCCCTGAACACTGAAGCTTTCTTT.